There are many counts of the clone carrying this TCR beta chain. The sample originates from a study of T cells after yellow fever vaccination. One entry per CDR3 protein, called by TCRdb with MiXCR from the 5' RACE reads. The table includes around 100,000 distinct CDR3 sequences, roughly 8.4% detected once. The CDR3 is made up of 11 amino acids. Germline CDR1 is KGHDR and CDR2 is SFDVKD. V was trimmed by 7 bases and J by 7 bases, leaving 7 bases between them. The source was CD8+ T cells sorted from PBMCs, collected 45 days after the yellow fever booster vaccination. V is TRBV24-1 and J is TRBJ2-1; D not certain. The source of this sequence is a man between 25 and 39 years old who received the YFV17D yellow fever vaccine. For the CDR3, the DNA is TGTGCCACCAGCCAAGGGAATGAGCAGTTCTTC. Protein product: CATSQGNEQFF.